The TCR beta chain described here comes from a study of T cell responses to AZD1222 COVID-19 vaccine (TCRdb year 2021). About the study as a whole: TCR sequencing was performed for over 230 trial participants, of whom about 210 were given two doses of AZD1222 and 26 were given two doses of MenACWY control vaccine. Trial participants were enrolled by age into 18-55, 56-69 and 70-plus year subgroups, with approximately 150, 28 and 58 TCR-sequenced participants respectively. On the study overall, not on this receptor specifically: Most participants were white British and females outnumbered males, and the authors suggested that clonal diversity may have been underestimated. The 56-69-year group was small, and its depth increase did not reach significance, likely because of low power. Because no samples from the day 14 peak response were available, repertoires could be characterized only after the peak T cell response. Conclusions about previously exposed vaccinees are limited, since just 6 or 7 AZD1222 recipients were seropositive for SARS-CoV-2 at baseline. The vaccine-associated CD4 TCRs covered the entire spike protein, and the dominant responses fell in regions 160-218 and 743-854. Nearly half of unique spike-specific TCRs reportedly recognized epitopes outside regions mutated in the B.1.351 and B.1.1.7 variants. After two AZD1222 doses, both the breadth and the depth of spike-specific TCRs were significantly higher than at day 0 and than in MenACWY recipients.

Concerning this clone: No cognate antigen has been identified for it. No much larger clonotype is one base removed from it; base qualities were not supplied.

According to the study, the label for this sample's time point signals: about 28 days (+/-7) after the second vaccine dose. AZD1222 recipients whose second dose came at about 4 weeks and those whose second dose came at about 12 weeks were combined into one group, since spike-specific TCR depth and breadth did not differ between the two schedules. Vaccinee samples came from UK trials COV001 and COV002, including a single-blind randomized controlled phase 2/3 trial of AZD1222 (ChAdOx1 nCoV-19) in healthy adults. Trial participant PBMC samples were collected at day 0 and day 28 after the second dose for TCRbeta chain sequencing. The CDR3 regions of human TCRbeta chains were analyzed by immunosequencing. The original pipeline was this. Repertoire TCRs were matched against a reference library of SARS-CoV-2-specific TCRs generated with the MIRA antigen-specificity platform. Breadth meant the fraction of unique TCRs that were SARS-CoV-2-associated, whereas depth meant the fraction of total T cells that were SARS-CoV-2-associated. Using the MIRA data, each spike-specific TCR was assigned both to the spike region to which the TCR was reactive and to a CD4 or CD8 class. Log10-transformed breadth and depth values were compared by one-way ANOVA with Sidak's multiple comparisons tests. Sourced from immuneACCESS, this table was stored by TCRdb with only in-frame sequences that have V and J called. A share of the clones is absent; for the studies checked, an unresolved V gene accounts for under half, and the remainder has no known explanation. Clone size and V and J calls were adopted from that table, with D and trimming inferred from the DNA. In all, the sample holds roughly 70,000 clones, and 70% to 90% of those were seen once. Of the sample, around 1.3% falls within the top ten clones.

Reading from cysteine to phenylalanine, the CDR3 counts 13 amino acids. Here the CDR3 DNA is all that survives: 39 bases in frame from base 1. Trimming costs V 7 bases and J 6 bases, and their ends lie 13 bases apart. The rearrangement combines TRBV12-3 or TRBV12-4 with TRBJ2-1; the D region possibly corresponds to TRBD1 (6 bases align). The sequenced sample was peripheral blood, obtained 28 days after the second AZD1222 dose. The clonotype originates from an adult who received the AZD1222 COVID-19 vaccine. The DNA reads TGTGCCAGCATTCCGGACAGTCCCAATGAGCAGTTCTTC. Translation gives CASIPDSPNEQFF.